This T cell receptor (beta chain) was captured in a study of T cell repertoires in cytomegalovirus infection. Study context: Recently identified HLA-C-restricted and well-studied HLA-B-restricted CMV epitopes were used. It can be stated that public TCR beta signatures indicated CMV infection as well as a matching HLA type.

MiXCR was run by TCRdb on the reads, yielding one entry per CDR3 protein. The table has 360,000 or so distinct CDR3 sequences, around a third seen once. On this clonotype itself: Antigen unknown.

This CDR3 is built from 15 residues. CDR1 is KGHSH and CDR2 is LQKENI in the germline V gene. Trimming took off 1 base at V and 6 bases at J, with 15 bases between the two ends. Study findings and constraints: The ex vivo response was dominated by HLA-C-restricted CMV-specific TCR beta clonotypes. Identification of carriers of CMV plus the relevant HLA was performed using cumulative public TCR beta family frequency.

The sample was cultured PBMCs, taken from culture after CMV antigen stimulation. The clonotype was recovered from a human donor in good health (CMV status not recorded). Some clones in this sample may be carry-over from other donors' samples. This chain links TRBV18 with TRBJ1-2; TRBD1 is a possible D gene (6 bases). The CDR3 nucleotides are TGTGCCAGCTCACCACTCCAGGGGCCCTCCCATGGCTACACCTTC. Translated, it gives CASSPLQGPSHGYTF. The full variable domain, with the rest looked up from reference TRBV18 and TRBJ1-2, is NAGVMQNPRHLVRRRGQEARLRCSPMKGHSHVYWYRQLPEEGLKFMVYLQKENIIDESGMPKERFSAEFPKEGPSILRIQQVVRGDSAAYFCASSPLQGPSHGYTFGSGTRLTVV.